The present T cell receptor (beta chain) was sequenced within a study of OX40 agonist ivuxolimab in advanced cancers. Overall study: With ivuxolimab, an agonistic anti-OX40 (CD134) antibody, patients were treated. Eligibility rules accepted prior anti-PD-1, anti-PD-L1 or anti-CTLA-4 therapy, and 30% to 40% had some.

Findings and limits, study-wide: Both CD4+ and CD8+ T cell populations in blood had undergone clonal expansion by week 6 at 0.1 to 3.0 mg/kg.

The method was immunoSEQ multiplex PCR; TCRdb's version includes in-frame clones alone and lacks a portion of them. Among about 21,000 clones, approximately 86% were seen once, and the ten largest hold about 17%. Notes on this clone: As yet, its antigen is unknown.

The sample in question was CD4+ or CD8+ T cells sorted from blood, obtained in a trial of the OX40 agonist ivuxolimab. The receptor was derived from an adult with an advanced solid tumor such as melanoma, head and neck, liver or kidney cancer.

The CDR3, as DNA: TGTGCCAGCAGCTCAACAGGGAGAGGCACTGAAGCTTTCTTT. Protein: CASSSTGRGTEAFF. The chain combines TRBV7-2 with TRBJ1-1; weak D call: TRBD1 (6 bases). V gave up 4 bases and J gave up 4 bases, with 13 bases separating them. Per the germline V gene, CDR1 is SGHTA and CDR2 is FQGNSA. The CDR3 runs 14 residues.